This is a list of T cell receptor beta chains from one sample in a study of tumor-infiltrating lymphocytes in primary liver carcinoma. TCRdb passed the multiplex PCR reads through MiXCR, listing each CDR3 protein once. The sample carries about 310,000 distinct CDR3 sequences, about three fifths recorded once. What was sequenced was peripheral blood. Every receptor here comes from a young woman with primary liver carcinoma and hepatitis B virus infection. The CDR3 runs from the conserved cysteine through the conserved F or W. The D gene is left open where the match is weak. Only part of the rows carry a size: once, few, many, or a class if the clone is expanded.

v_gene	d_gene	j_gene	abundance	CDR3nt	CDR3aa
TRBV14	TRBD1	TRBJ2-6	few	TGTGCCAGCAGCCACCGAGGACAGGGGTATGGGGCCAACGTCCTGACTTTC	CASSHRGQGYGANVLTF
TRBV12-3/TRBV12-4	.	TRBJ2-2	many	TGTGCCAGCAGCTGGACAGATACCGGGGAGCTGTTTTTT	CASSWTDTGELFF
TRBV7-8	.	TRBJ1-2	.	TGTGCCAGCACGCACCGTTACGAGGGCTACACCTTC	CASTHRYEGYTF
TRBV11-2	.	TRBJ2-7	.	TGTGCCAGCAGCTTTTGGGGGTCGAGCTCCTACGAGAAGTACTTT	CASSFWGSSSYEKYF
TRBV11-2	TRBD1	TRBJ1-1	.	TGTGCCAGCAGAGGACAGGGGGGGTACACTGCAGCTTTCTTT	CASRGQGGYTAAFF
TRBV11-2	.	TRBJ2-2	many	TGTGCCAGCAGCTTCAAAATGGGAGGGGAGCTGTTTTTT	CASSFKMGGELFF
TRBV30	.	TRBJ2-1	.	TGTGCCTGGAGGCCGGGTAGTAGAAATGAGCAGTTCTTC	CAWRPGSRNEQFF
TRBV7-9	TRBD2	TRBJ2-1	once	TGTGCCAGCGGCCAAGACGCGGGAGGGCGCAATGAGCAGTTCTTC	CASGQDAGGRNEQFF
TRBV11-2	TRBD2	TRBJ2-1	.	TGTGCCAGCATCTTAGGACTAGCCCCGGGTTTGGAGCAGTTCTTC	CASILGLAPGLEQFF
TRBV11-2	.	TRBJ2-2	.	TGTGCCAGCAGCTTAGTCCCAGTGAGCACCTGGGAGCTGTTCTTT	CASSLVPVSTWELFF
TRBV4-3	.	TRBJ1-5	.	TGCGCCAACAGCCAGAAAGCGGGGAAATGGAATCAACCCCAGCATTTT	CANSQKAGKWNQPQHF
TRBV29-1	.	TRBJ1-1	.	TGCAGCCTTCCCAGTAGGTCATTGAATACTGAAGCTTTCTTT	CSLPSRSLNTEAFF
TRBV30	TRBD1	TRBJ2-5	.	TGTGCCTGGAGGGGACAGGGGACCGAGACCCAGTACTTC	CAWRGQGTETQYF
TRBV7-9	.	TRBJ2-7	.	TGTGCCAGCGGCGAGACCCAGGGAATAGAACACGAGCAGTACTTC	CASGETQGIEHEQYF
TRBV4-3	TRBD2	TRBJ2-1	.	TGCGCCAGCAGCCTAATAAGCGGGAGCGCCTACAATGAGCAGTTCTTC	CASSLISGSAYNEQFF
TRBV7-9	.	TRBJ1-1	.	TGTACCAGCAGCTCGGTGGACATCCAAGCTTTCTTT	CTSSSVDIQAFF
TRBV28	TRBD2	TRBJ2-1	.	TGTGCCAGCAGTTTAGAAACTAGCGGGAGGGACAATGAGCAGTTCTTC	CASSLETSGRDNEQFF
TRBV12-3/TRBV12-4	TRBD2	TRBJ2-5	many	TGTGCCAGTCTAGCGGGAGGGCCCACCTGGGAGACCCAGTACTTC	CASLAGGPTWETQYF
TRBV27	.	TRBJ2-1	once	TGTGCCAGCACTATCCGTCAGGGCTACCGCCGCGAGCAGTTCTTC	CASTIRQGYRREQFF
TRBV11-1	.	TRBJ2-1	.	TGTGCCAGCAGCCCCCAGACATGGGAGATCTACATTGAGCAGTTCTTC	CASSPQTWEIYIEQFF
TRBV6-5	TRBD1	TRBJ2-2	.	TGTGCCAGCAGCCTCCCGGGACAGACCGGGGAGCTGTTTTTT	CASSLPGQTGELFF
TRBV6-2/TRBV6-3	.	TRBJ2-7	few	TGTGCCAGCCGATTCCCCATCAGCTACGAGCAGTACTTC	CASRFPISYEQYF
TRBV28	.	TRBJ2-3	few	TGTGCCAGCAGTTTATACTCCAGGCCCTGGAGCACAGATACGCAGTATTTT	CASSLYSRPWSTDTQYF
TRBV11-2	.	TRBJ1-4	.	TGTGCCAGCAACTTGTTTCAGGGATCAACTAATGAAAAACTATTTTTT	CASNLFQGSTNEKLFF
TRBV11-2	TRBD1	TRBJ2-2	.	TGTGCCAGTACCATAGACAGGGACACCGGGGAGCTGTTTTTT	CASTIDRDTGELFF
TRBV5-4	.	TRBJ1-1	.	TGTGCCAGCAGCGACCGGGACTTAGGGGCGGACACTGAAGCTTTCTTT	CASSDRDLGADTEAFF
TRBV6-1	.	TRBJ2-1	many	TGTGCCAGCAGTCAGGGCTCCTACAATGAGCAGTTCTTC	CASSQGSYNEQFF
TRBV6-1	TRBD2	TRBJ2-7	.	TGTGCCAGCAGTGAAGAGACTAGCGGGACCTACGAGCAGTACTTC	CASSEETSGTYEQYF
TRBV11-2	.	TRBJ2-5	many	TGTGCCAGCAGCTTAGGTTGGGAGACCCAGTACTTC	CASSLGWETQYF
TRBV6-5	.	TRBJ2-5	.	TGTGCCAGCAGTTACGTCCGGGGCCTCCAAGAGACCCAGTACTTC	CASSYVRGLQETQYF
TRBV6-1	.	TRBJ2-2	once	TGTACCGGCAGTGAACGTAGAGGAGCGAACACCGGGGAGCTGTTTTTT	CTGSERRGANTGELFF
TRBV28	.	TRBJ1-6	.	TGTGTCAGTAGAACCCCCGGGGTTCATAATTCACCCCTCCACTTT	CVSRTPGVHNSPLHF
TRBV6-5	.	TRBJ2-1	many	TGTGCCAGCAGTTACGAAACCGGAGGGACTGTGCTCTTC	CASSYETGGTVLF
TRBV14	TRBD1	TRBJ2-1	few	TGTGCCAGCAGCCAAGGGGCCGGGACAGGGGAGCGCGTGCAGTTCTTC	CASSQGAGTGERVQFF
TRBV29-1	.	TRBJ2-3	.	TGCAGCGTTGTGGTCGGACCGGACTCCCATCTTGATACGCAGTATTTT	CSVVVGPDSHLDTQYF
TRBV29-1	.	TRBJ2-7	many	TGCAGCGTTGTTGAAAGGGGGGACCCCTACGAGCAGTACTTC	CSVVERGDPYEQYF
TRBV6-5	.	TRBJ2-2	.	TGTGCCAGCAGTTACTTACGTAACGCCGGGGAGCTGTTTTTT	CASSYLRNAGELFF
TRBV30	.	TRBJ2-7	.	TGTGCCTTGAGTGTAGGGGGGTACGAGCAGTACTTC	CALSVGGYEQYF
TRBV6-2/TRBV6-3	.	TRBJ2-1	many	TGTGCCAGCAGTTATACGGGCCCGAATTCCTACAATGAGCAGTTCTTC	CASSYTGPNSYNEQFF
TRBV10-3	TRBD2	TRBJ2-7	.	TGTGCCATCAGTGACCCCGGGACTAGTGGTTACGAGCAGTACTTC	CAISDPGTSGYEQYF
TRBV12-3/TRBV12-4	.	TRBJ2-7	.	TGTGCCAGTTCTTTGCGGGACGACGAGCAGTACTTC	CASSLRDDEQYF
TRBV19	TRBD1	TRBJ2-5	.	TGTGCCAGTACGGGCAGGGGGCAAGGGGCCCAGTACTTC	CASTGRGQGAQYF
TRBV12-3/TRBV12-4	.	TRBJ2-3	.	TGTGCCAGCACCGAGGGGGACTTGCACACAGTTACGCAGTATTTT	CASTEGDLHTVTQYF
TRBV5-6	.	TRBJ2-7	once	TGTGCCAGCAGCCCCATCGGGACGACCTACGAGCAGTACTTC	CASSPIGTTYEQYF
TRBV14	.	TRBJ1-1	few	TGTGCCAGCAGCCAAGATACGTTGAGGAACACTGAAGCTTTCTTT	CASSQDTLRNTEAFF
TRBV7-8	TRBD1	TRBJ1-2	.	TGTGCCAGCAGCTTAGCCGGACAGGGGAGCTATGGCTACACCTTC	CASSLAGQGSYGYTF
TRBV5-6	.	TRBJ2-1	few	TGTGCCAGCAGCTTGGGCGTGGGAAACAATGAGCAGTTCTTC	CASSLGVGNNEQFF
TRBV11-2	.	TRBJ2-5	.	TGTGGCACCCTGTCCCAAGGGGGGATGGGAGAGACCCAGTACTTC	CGTLSQGGMGETQYF
TRBV11-2	.	TRBJ2-5	.	TGTGCCAGTAGATTCAGGCTCCTAGCAAAGACCCAGTACTTC	CASRFRLLAKTQYF
TRBV11-2	TRBD1	TRBJ1-6	.	TGTGCCAGCAGCTCAGGGACAGCAGCCTATAATCCACCCCTCCACTTT	CASSSGTAAYNPPLHF
TRBV12-3/TRBV12-4	.	TRBJ2-4	many	TGTGCCAGCAGGTCGACAGGTTTAAACATTCAGTACTTC	CASRSTGLNIQYF
TRBV6-6	TRBD2	TRBJ2-1	few	TGTGCCAGTCAGTTACTCGAGCGGCTAGCGGGCCCGTTCGGTGAGCAGTTCTTC	CASQLLERLAGPFGEQFF
TRBV12-3/TRBV12-4	TRBD2	TRBJ2-1	few	TGTGCCAGCAAGACTAGCCGACATGAGCAGTTCTTC	CASKTSRHEQFF
TRBV6-5	.	TRBJ1-4	.	TGTGCCAGCAGTGAACCGGGAGAGAAGGGAAAACTGTTTTTT	CASSEPGEKGKLFF
TRBV6-5	.	TRBJ2-2	.	TGTGCCAGCACACAGACCCAATCCCCCAGGGAGCTGTTTTTT	CASTQTQSPRELFF
TRBV12-3/TRBV12-4	TRBD1	TRBJ2-7	.	TGTGCCAGCAGAAAATGGACAGGGGAGATGCAGTACTTC	CASRKWTGEMQYF
TRBV5-4	.	TRBJ2-1	.	TGTGCCAGCAGCTTGGAGGGGGGAAGTGGAAATGAGCAGTTCTTC	CASSLEGGSGNEQFF
TRBV28	TRBD1	TRBJ2-7	.	TGTGCCAGCAGTTTATTCAAAGGACAGGGGTCTTCCTACGAGCAGTACTTC	CASSLFKGQGSSYEQYF
TRBV6-2/TRBV6-3	TRBD1	TRBJ2-6	.	TGTGCCACCAGACCGCAGGGGGCGTATGGGGCCAACGTCCTGACTTTC	CATRPQGAYGANVLTF
TRBV11-2	.	TRBJ2-7	.	TGTACCAGCAGCTTACATGTGTACGAGCAGTACTTC	CTSSLHVYEQYF